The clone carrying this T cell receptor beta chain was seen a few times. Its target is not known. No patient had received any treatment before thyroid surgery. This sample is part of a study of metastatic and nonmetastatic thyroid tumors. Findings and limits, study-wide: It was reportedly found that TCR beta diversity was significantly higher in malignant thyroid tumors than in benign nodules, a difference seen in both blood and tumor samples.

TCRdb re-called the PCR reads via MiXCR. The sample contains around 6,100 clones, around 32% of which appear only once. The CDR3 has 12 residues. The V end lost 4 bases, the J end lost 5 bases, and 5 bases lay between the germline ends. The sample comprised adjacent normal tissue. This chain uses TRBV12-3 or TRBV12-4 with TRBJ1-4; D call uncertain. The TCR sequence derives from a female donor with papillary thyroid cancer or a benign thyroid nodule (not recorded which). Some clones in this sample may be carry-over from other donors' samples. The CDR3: CASSYGNEKLFF. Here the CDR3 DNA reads TGTGCCAGCAGTTATGGGAATGAAAAACTGTTTTTT.